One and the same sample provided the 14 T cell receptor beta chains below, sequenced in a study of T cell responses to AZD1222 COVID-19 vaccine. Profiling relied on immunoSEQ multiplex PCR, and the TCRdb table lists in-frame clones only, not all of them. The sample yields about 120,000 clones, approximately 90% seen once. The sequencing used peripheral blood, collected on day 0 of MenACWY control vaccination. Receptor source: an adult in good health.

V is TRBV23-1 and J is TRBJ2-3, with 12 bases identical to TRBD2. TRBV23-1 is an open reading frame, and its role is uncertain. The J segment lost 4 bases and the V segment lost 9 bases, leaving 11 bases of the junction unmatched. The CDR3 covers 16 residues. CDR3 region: CARLLLTSGRSDTQYF. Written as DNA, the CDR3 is TGCGCCAGGCTCCTACTGACTAGCGGGAGATCAGATACGCAGTATTTT.

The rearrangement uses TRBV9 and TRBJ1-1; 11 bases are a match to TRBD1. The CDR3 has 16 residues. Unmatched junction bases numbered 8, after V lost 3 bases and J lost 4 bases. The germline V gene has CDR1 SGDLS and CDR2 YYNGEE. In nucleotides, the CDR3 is TGTGCCAGCAGCGGCGGACAGGGGGCTCTGGGCACTGAAGCTTTCTTT. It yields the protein CASSGGQGALGTEAFF. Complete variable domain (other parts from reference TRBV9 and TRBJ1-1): DSGVTQTPKHLITATGQRVTLRCSPRSGDLSVYWYQQSLDQGLQFLIQYYNGEERAKGNILERFSAQQFPDLHSELNLSSLELGDSALYFCASSGGQGALGTEAFFGQGTRLTVV.

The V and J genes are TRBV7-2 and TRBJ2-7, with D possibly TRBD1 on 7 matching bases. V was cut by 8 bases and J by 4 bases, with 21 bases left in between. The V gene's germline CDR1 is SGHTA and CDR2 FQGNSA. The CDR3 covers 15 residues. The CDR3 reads CASQIISGGGYEQYF. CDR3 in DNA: TGTGCCAGCCAAATCATTTCAGGGGGAGGATACGAGCAGTACTTC.

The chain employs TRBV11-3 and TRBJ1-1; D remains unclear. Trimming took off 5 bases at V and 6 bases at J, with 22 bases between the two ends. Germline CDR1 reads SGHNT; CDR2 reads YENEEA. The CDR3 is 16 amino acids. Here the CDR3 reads CASSGSGRTFSAEAFF. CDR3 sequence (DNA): TGTGCCAGCAGCGGGTCTGGGAGAACATTCAGCGCTGAAGCTTTCTTT.

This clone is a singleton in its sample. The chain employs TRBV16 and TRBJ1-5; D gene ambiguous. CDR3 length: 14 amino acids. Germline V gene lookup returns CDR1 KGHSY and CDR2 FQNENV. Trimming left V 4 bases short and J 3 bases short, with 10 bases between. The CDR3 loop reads CASSPDGYNQPQHF. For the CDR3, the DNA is TGTGCCAGCAGCCCCGACGGCTACAATCAGCCCCAGCATTTT.

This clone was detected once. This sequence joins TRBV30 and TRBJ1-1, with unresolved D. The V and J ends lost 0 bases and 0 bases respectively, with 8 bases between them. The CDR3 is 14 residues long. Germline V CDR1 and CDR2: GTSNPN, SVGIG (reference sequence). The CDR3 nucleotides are TGTGCCTGGAGTGTACTGGGGTTGAACACTGAAGCTTTCTTT. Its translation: CAWSVLGLNTEAFF.

The CDR3 DNA is TGTGCCAGCAGCCATCCTGTCTACCGGGGCACCGGGGAGCTGTTTTTT. Protein product: CASSHPVYRGTGELFF. The gene calls are TRBV3-1 (or the pseudogene TRBV3-2) and TRBJ2-2; tentative D call: TRBD2 (5 bases). The CDR3 is 16 residues long. Trimming removed 3 bases at V and 4 bases at J, with 15 bases between. CDR1 is LGHDT and CDR2 is YNNKEL in the germline V gene (reference sequence).

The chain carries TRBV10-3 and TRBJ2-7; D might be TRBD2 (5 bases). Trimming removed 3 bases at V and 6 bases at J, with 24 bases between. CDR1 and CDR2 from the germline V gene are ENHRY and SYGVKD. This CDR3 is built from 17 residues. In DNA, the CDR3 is TGTGCCATCAGTGATTCCCGGGTAGGTGGGAGTACGTTCGAGCAGTACTTC. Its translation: CAISDSRVGGSTFEQYF.

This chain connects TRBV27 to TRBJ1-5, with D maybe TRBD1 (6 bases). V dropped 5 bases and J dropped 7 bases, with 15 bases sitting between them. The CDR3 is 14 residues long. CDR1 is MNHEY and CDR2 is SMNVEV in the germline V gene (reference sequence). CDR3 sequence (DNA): TGTGCCAGCAGTCCCCGACGGGGGGCCCAGCCCCAGCATTTT. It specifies CASSPRRGAQPQHF.

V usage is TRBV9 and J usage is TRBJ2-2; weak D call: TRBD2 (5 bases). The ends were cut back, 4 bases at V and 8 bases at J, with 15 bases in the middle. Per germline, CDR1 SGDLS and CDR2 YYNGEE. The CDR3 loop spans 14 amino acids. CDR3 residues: CASSQERGRGELFF. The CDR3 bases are TGTGCCAGCAGCCAAGAGCGAGGGCGGGGGGAGCTGTTTTTT. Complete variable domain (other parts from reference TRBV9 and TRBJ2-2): DSGVTQTPKHLITATGQRVTLRCSPRSGDLSVYWYQQSLDQGLQFLIQYYNGEERAKGNILERFSAQQFPDLHSELNLSSLELGDSALYFCASSQERGRGELFFGEGSRLTVL.

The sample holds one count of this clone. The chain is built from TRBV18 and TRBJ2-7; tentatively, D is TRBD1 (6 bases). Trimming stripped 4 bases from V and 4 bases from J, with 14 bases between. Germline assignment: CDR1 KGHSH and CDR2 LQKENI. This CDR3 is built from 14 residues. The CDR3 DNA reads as TGTGCCAGCTCACGACCAGGGGACCCTTACGAGCAGTACTTC. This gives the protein CASSRPGDPYEQYF.

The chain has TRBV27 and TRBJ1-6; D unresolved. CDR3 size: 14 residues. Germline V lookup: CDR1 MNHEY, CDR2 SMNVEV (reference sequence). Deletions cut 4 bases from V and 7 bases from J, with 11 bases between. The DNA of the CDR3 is TGTGCCAGCAGTTCGCTGAGTTTCAATTCACCCCTCCACTTT. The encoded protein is CASSSLSFNSPLHF.

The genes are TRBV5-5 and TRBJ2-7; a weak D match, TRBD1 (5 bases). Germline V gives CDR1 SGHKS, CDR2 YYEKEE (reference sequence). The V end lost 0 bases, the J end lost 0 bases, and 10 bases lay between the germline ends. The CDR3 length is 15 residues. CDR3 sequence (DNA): TGTGCCAGCAGCTTGGCCCCAGGGAACTCCTACGAGCAGTACTTC. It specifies CASSLAPGNSYEQYF.

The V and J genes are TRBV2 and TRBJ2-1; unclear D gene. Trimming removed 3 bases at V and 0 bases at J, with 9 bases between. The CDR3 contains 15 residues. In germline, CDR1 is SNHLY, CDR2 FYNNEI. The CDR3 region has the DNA TGTGCCAGCAGTGATCAGCGCCACTCCTACAATGAGCAGTTCTTC. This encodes CASSDQRHSYNEQFF.